The clone carrying this TCR beta chain was seen many times. These data belong to a study of T-cell reconstitution after alpha-beta-depleted transplantation in children. The V segment lost 4 bases and the J segment 1 base; nucleotides outside the gene matches: 2. Germline V lookup: CDR1 SGDLS, CDR2 YYNGEE. This CDR3 contains 15 residues. Unique molecular identifiers were used to barcode this TCRbeta library. TCRdb independently ran MiXCR on the PCR reads; one entry per CDR3 protein. The table includes some 280,000 distinct CDR3 sequences, more than 9% detected once. The V call is TRBV9, the J call TRBJ2-3; 11 bases are shared with TRBD2. The sequence came from a human donor who donated a stem cell graft to a child with SCID. The sample in question was PBMCs from the stem cell graft donor, obtained from the stem cell graft. DNA for the CDR3: TGTGCCAGCAGCTTTAGCGGGGGGGGCACAGATACGCAGTATTTT. Protein product: CASSFSGGGTDTQYF.